The 13 T cell receptor beta chains below were found in one sample sequenced in a study of T-cell reconstitution after alpha-beta-depleted transplantation in children. Unique molecular identifiers were used in preparing the TCRbeta library. TCRdb called the PCR reads again in MiXCR, with one record for every CDR3 protein. The top ten hold 28% of the sample, which has 800,000 to 1,000,000 distinct CDR3 sequences, less than 30% seen once. The source was PBMCs, mostly from graft donor cells, collected 360 days after TCRalphabeta/CD19-depleted stem cell transplant. The receptors shown here come from a boy in the first two years of life who had a stem cell transplant for SCID, so the T cells may come from the graft donor.

This clonotype showed up just a few times. This chain links TRBV4-3 with TRBJ1-2; 7 bases fit TRBD1. J lost 1 base, V lost 0 bases, and 8 bases had no gene match. The CDR3 sequence is 17 residues long. Looked up from germline, CDR1 is LGHNA and CDR2 is YSLEER. CDR3 nucleotide sequence: TGCGCCAGCAGCCAAGATAGGGGACAGATTTTTAACTATGGCTACACCTTC. This gives the protein CASSQDRGQIFNYGYTF.

The chain carries TRBV20-1 and TRBJ1-1; no reliable D call. Germline V CDR1 and CDR2: DFQATT, SNEGSKA (reference sequence). V was shortened by 5 bases and J by 8 bases, with 12 bases between the two germline ends. The CDR3 has 11 residues. CDR3 region: CSAPGLREAFF. The CDR3 DNA follows: TGCAGTGCTCCCGGACTGAGAGAAGCTTTCTTT.

V is TRBV7-9 and J is TRBJ2-1, with D unresolved. V lost 1 base to trimming and J lost 5 bases, with 15 bases between them. This CDR3 region has 16 residues. The germline CDR1 and CDR2 sequences are SEHNR and FQNEAQ (reference sequence). This CDR3 reads CASSLDPRDRNNEQFF. DNA for the CDR3: TGTGCCAGCAGCTTAGACCCCCGAGACCGTAACAATGAGCAGTTCTTC.

This clonotype has just a few counts. The J gene is TRBJ1-2, the V gene TRBV7-6; no clear D. This CDR3 has 15 amino acids. Germline loops: CDR1 SGHVS, CDR2 FNYEAQ. Trimming removed 2 bases from V and 4 bases from J, with 14 bases in between. CDR3 nucleotides: TGTGCCAGCAGCTTATCCCCCGGGGATGGCTATGGCTACACCTTC. Translation gives CASSLSPGDGYGYTF.

This clonotype was counted once. The chain combines TRBV15 with TRBJ1-5, with no clear D. Germline V CDR1 and CDR2: LNHNV, YYDKDF (reference sequence). This CDR3 is built from 13 residues. Trimming cost V 0 bases and J 7 bases, with 7 bases left between them. CDR3 DNA: TGTGCCACCAGCAGAGATGAGGGACAGCCCCAGCATTTT. Protein sequence: CATSRDEGQPQHF.

This clonotype was detected many times. The chain recombines TRBV6-2 or TRBV6-3 with TRBJ2-6; D ambiguous. Trimming shortened V by 6 bases and J by 0 bases, and 18 bases separated the two germline ends. The germline CDR1 and CDR2 sequences are MNHEY and SVGEGT. CDR3 length: 18 amino acids. The CDR3, as DNA: TGTGCCAGCAGCGTGCAGCTTCTATCCAGCTCTGGGGCCAACGTCCTGACTTTC. This codes for CASSVQLLSSSGANVLTF.

V usage is TRBV4-3 and J usage is TRBJ2-2; D is unclear. CDR1 and CDR2 (germline): LGHNA, YSLEER. This CDR3 has 15 residues. Between the trimmed V and J ends, which lost 2 bases and 1 base, there was a span of 8 bases. The CDR3 bases are TGCGCCAGCAGCCAACGTGACGAGAACACCGGGGAGCTGTTTTTT. Amino acid sequence: CASSQRDENTGELFF.

This clonotype was counted only a few times. The chain recombines TRBV3-1 with TRBJ2-1, with D uncertain. Germline V CDR1 and CDR2: LGHDT, YNNKEL (reference sequence). V lost 0 bases, J lost 4 bases, and 4 bases lay in between. The CDR3 runs to 13 residues. CDR3 nucleotides: TGTGCCAGCAGCCAAGAGATTTACAATGAGCAGTTCTTC. Protein product: CASSQEIYNEQFF.

This chain connects TRBV4-3 to TRBJ1-1; D ambiguous. CDR3 length equals 15 residues. In germline, CDR1 is LGHNA, CDR2 YSLEER. Trimming shortened V by 0 bases and J by 1 base, and 9 bases separated the two germline ends. The DNA for the CDR3 is TGCGCCAGCAGCCAAGATAGTTACGGGAACACTGAAGCTTTCTTT. Translation: CASSQDSYGNTEAFF.

This clonotype was found a few times. The V call is TRBV12-3 or TRBV12-4, the J call TRBJ1-1, with 8 bases aligning to TRBD1. This CDR3 is built from 15 residues. The trim removed 5 bases at V and 11 bases at J, leaving 16 bases unmatched. CDR3 in DNA: TGTGCCAGCAGTCCTGGGACAGGTGGCCGGTTGGATGCTTTCTTT. As protein: CASSPGTGGRLDAFF.

This clonotype came up a few times. The chain recombines TRBV7-3 with TRBJ2-2; 7 bases map to TRBD2. This CDR3 has 16 amino acids. J was trimmed by 2 bases and V by 5 bases; bases with no gene match: 8. Germline CDR1 SGHTA, CDR2 FQGTGA. The CDR3 is CASSLRPSGNTGELFF. The CDR3 nucleotides are TGTGCCAGCAGCCTAAGGCCTAGCGGAAACACCGGGGAGCTGTTTTTT.

The table lists this clonotype with a few counts. The CDR3 loop reads CSARDLGQGAYEQYF. CDR3 DNA: TGCAGTGCTAGAGATTTAGGACAGGGCGCCTACGAGCAGTACTTC. This chain links TRBV20-1 with TRBJ2-7, with 8 nucleotides matching TRBD1. Germline CDR1 and CDR2: DFQATT and SNEGSKA (reference sequence). J lost 2 bases, V lost 0 bases, and 6 bases had no gene match. CDR3 size: 15 residues.

This clonotype was counted a few times. One end of the junction is discordant with germline, which a read error may explain. The gene calls are TRBV9 and TRBJ2-7; TRBD2 is a possible D gene (6 bases). The V gene's germline CDR1 is SGDLS and CDR2 YYNGEE. There are 14 residues in the CDR3. The CDR3: CASSVELASHEQYF. The CDR3 DNA reads as TGTGCCAGCAGCGTAGAACTAGCCTCCCACGAGCAGTACTTC.